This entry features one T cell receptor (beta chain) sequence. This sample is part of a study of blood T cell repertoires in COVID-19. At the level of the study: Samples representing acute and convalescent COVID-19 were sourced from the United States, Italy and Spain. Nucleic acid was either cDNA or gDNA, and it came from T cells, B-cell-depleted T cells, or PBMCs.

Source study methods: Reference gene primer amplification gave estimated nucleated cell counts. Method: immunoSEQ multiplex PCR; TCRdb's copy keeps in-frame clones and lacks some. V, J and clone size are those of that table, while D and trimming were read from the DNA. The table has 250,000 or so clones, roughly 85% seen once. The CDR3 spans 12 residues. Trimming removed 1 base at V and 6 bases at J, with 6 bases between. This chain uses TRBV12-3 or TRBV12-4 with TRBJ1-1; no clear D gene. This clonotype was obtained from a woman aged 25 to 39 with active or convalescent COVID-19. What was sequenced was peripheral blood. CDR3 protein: CASSLVGAEAFF. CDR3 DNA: TGTGCCAGCAGTTTAGTGGGAGCTGAAGCTTTCTTT.